The rows below give T cell receptor beta chains drawn from one sample of a study of identical twins. TCRdb itself ran the 5' RACE reads through MiXCR, one entry per CDR3 protein. The table records hundreds of thousands of distinct CDR3 sequences, roughly 6.2% of them present only once. The source material was naive T cells sorted from blood. These receptors all come from a man aged 18 to 35 in good health. CDR3s include the opening cysteine and the closing phenylalanine or tryptophan. D genes are given only for firm matches. Size values are once, few and many counts, or a class for expanded clones, and some rows have none.

v_call	clone_size	j_call	d_call	cdr3_aa	cdr3_nt
TRBV6-5	many	TRBJ2-6	.	CASSYRGSPGANVLTF	TGTGCCAGCAGTTACAGGGGTTCCCCTGGGGCCAACGTCCTGACTTTC
TRBV7-8	.	TRBJ2-5	TRBD1	CASSPGQGGTQYF	TGTGCCAGCAGCCCGGGACAGGGTGGGACCCAGTACTTC
TRBV29-1	few	TRBJ2-7	.	CSVSTRTDEQYF	TGCAGCGTCTCTACGAGGACCGACGAGCAGTACTTC
TRBV18	.	TRBJ2-1	.	CASSWGLPYNEQFF	TGTGCCAGCTCGTGGGGACTCCCCTACAATGAGCAGTTCTTC
TRBV7-6	.	TRBJ2-5	TRBD2	CASSPIVGLAGGKETQYF	TGTGCCAGCAGCCCTATTGTGGGACTAGCGGGAGGGAAAGAGACCCAGTACTTC
TRBV30	.	TRBJ2-6	.	CAWSEGVGANVLTF	TGTGCCTGGAGTGAAGGGGTCGGGGCCAACGTCCTGACTTTC
TRBV12-3/TRBV12-4	many	TRBJ2-1	TRBD2	CASSATSARSYNEQFF	TGTGCCAGCAGCGCAACTAGCGCCCGCTCCTACAATGAGCAGTTCTTC
TRBV29-1	many	TRBJ2-5	TRBD1	CSVDMRGRETQYF	TGCAGCGTTGACATGAGGGGGCGAGAGACCCAGTACTTC
TRBV7-9	.	TRBJ2-7	.	CASGGTEAYDEQYF	TGTGCCAGCGGCGGGACAGAGGCATACGACGAGCAGTACTTC
TRBV27	many	TRBJ2-7	TRBD2	CASSSLLLAGDSYEQYF	TGTGCCAGCAGCTCTCTATTACTAGCGGGGGACTCCTACGAGCAGTACTTC
TRBV7-3	.	TRBJ2-1	TRBD2	CASSPRLARYNEQFF	TGTGCCAGCAGCCCTAGACTAGCTCGATACAATGAGCAGTTCTTC
TRBV5-1	.	TRBJ2-1	.	CASSLDYPYNEQFF	TGCGCCAGCAGCTTGGACTACCCCTACAATGAGCAGTTCTTC